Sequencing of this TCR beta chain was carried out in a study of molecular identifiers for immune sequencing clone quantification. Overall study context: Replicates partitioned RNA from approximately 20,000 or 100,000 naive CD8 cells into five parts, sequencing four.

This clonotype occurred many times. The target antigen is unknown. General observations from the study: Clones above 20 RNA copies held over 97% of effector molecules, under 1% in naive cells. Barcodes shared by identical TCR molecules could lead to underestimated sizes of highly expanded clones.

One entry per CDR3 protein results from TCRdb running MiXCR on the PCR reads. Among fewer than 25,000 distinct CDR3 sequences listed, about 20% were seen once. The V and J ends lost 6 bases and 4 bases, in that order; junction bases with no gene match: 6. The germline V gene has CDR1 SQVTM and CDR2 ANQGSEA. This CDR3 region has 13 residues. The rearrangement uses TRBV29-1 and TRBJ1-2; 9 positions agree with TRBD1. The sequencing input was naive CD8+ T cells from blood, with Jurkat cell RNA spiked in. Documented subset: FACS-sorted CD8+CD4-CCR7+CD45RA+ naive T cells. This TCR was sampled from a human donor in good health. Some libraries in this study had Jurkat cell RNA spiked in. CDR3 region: CSVWTGVTYGYTF. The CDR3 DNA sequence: TGCAGCGTCTGGACAGGGGTGACCTATGGCTACACCTTC.